The rows below give T cell receptor beta chains drawn from one sample of a study of shared clonotypes between healthy human individuals. Profiled with immunoSEQ multiplex PCR; TCRdb holds only in-frame clones, not every one. The sample records over 750,000 clones, 96% being singletons. The sample was naive CD8+ T cells sorted from blood. These receptors originate from a man aged 25 to 40 in good health. The CDR3 runs from the conserved cysteine through the conserved F or W. A D gene is named only where the DNA matches it firmly. A row's size may be missing; if present it is once, few, many or a size class.

D gene	clone size	CDR3 length	V gene	J gene	CDR3 protein	CDR3 DNA
NA	NA	14	TRBV15	TRBJ2-2	CATDRRRNTGELFF	TGTGCCACCGACAGGAGAAGAAACACCGGGGAGCTGTTTTTT
TRBD1	NA	15	TRBV28	TRBJ2-7	CASSSGTEYNYEQYF	TGTGCCAGCAGTTCCGGGACAGAATATAACTACGAGCAGTACTTC
NA	once	15	TRBV5-6	TRBJ2-7	CASSLNGAAADEQYF	TGTGCCAGCAGCTTGAATGGGGCAGCGGCGGACGAGCAGTACTTC
TRBD2	NA	16	TRBV4-3	TRBJ2-1	CASSQDWTSGYNEQFF	TGCGCCAGCAGCCAAGATTGGACTAGCGGGTACAATGAGCAGTTCTTC
NA	NA	12	TRBV19	TRBJ1-2	CASEDSLSGYTF	TGTGCCAGTGAGGACAGTTTAAGCGGCTACACCTTC
TRBD2	NA	16	TRBV7-6	TRBJ2-7	CASSLEASGRSYEQYF	TGTGCCAGCAGCTTAGAGGCTAGCGGGAGGTCCTACGAGCAGTACTTC
TRBD1	NA	15	TRBV7-9	TRBJ2-5	CASSMAGGFSETQYF	TGTGCCAGCAGCATGGCAGGGGGTTTTTCGGAGACCCAGTACTTC
NA	NA	14	TRBV27	TRBJ1-1	CASSPGPMNTEAFF	TGTGCCAGCAGCCCGGGACCGATGAACACTGAAGCTTTCTTT
NA	NA	13	TRBV4-1	TRBJ2-7	CASSQRLAYEQYF	TGCGCCAGCAGCCAAAGACTAGCCTACGAGCAGTACTTC
NA	NA	11	TRBV6-5	TRBJ2-1	CASSSHNEQFF	TGTGCCAGCAGCTCTCACAATGAGCAGTTCTTC
NA	NA	15	TRBV4-3	TRBJ2-2	CASSQDFPNTGELFF	TGCGCCAGCAGCCAAGATTTTCCCAACACCGGGGAGCTGTTTTTT
TRBD1	NA	17	TRBV4-1	TRBJ1-2	CASSQAAGGDSNYGYTF	TGCGCCAGCAGCCAAGCGGCAGGGGGAGATTCCAACTATGGCTACACCTTC
NA	NA	18	TRBV9	TRBJ2-1	CASSPRTEPPRGYNEQFF	TGTGCCAGCAGCCCCCGAACCGAACCTCCCCGGGGGTACAATGAGCAGTTCTTC
TRBD2	NA	15	TRBV7-2	TRBJ2-1	CASSFGRAAYNEQFF	TGTGCCAGCAGCTTCGGGAGGGCCGCCTACAATGAGCAGTTCTTC
NA	NA	16	TRBV7-9	TRBJ2-7	CASSRSQGLYSYEQYF	TGTGCCAGCAGCCGTTCTCAGGGGCTTTACTCCTACGAGCAGTACTTC
TRBD1	NA	14	TRBV9	TRBJ2-7	CASSVSVQGEEQYF	TGTGCCAGCAGCGTTAGTGTACAGGGGGAAGAGCAGTACTTC
TRBD1	NA	14	TRBV28	TRBJ2-7	CASSWTGVSYEQYF	TGTGCCAGCAGTTGGACAGGGGTCTCCTACGAGCAGTACTTC
TRBD2	NA	18	TRBV7-2	TRBJ2-3	CASSQSRGAGGLRDTQYF	TGTGCCAGCAGCCAAAGCCGTGGGGCGGGAGGGTTGAGAGATACGCAGTATTTT
NA	NA	13	TRBV2	TRBJ1-4	CASREAENEKLFF	TGTGCCAGCCGGGAGGCCGAGAATGAAAAACTGTTTTTT
NA	NA	11	TRBV11-2	TRBJ2-2	CASSPLGELFF	TGTGCCAGCAGCCCTCTCGGGGAGCTGTTTTTT
NA	NA	14	TRBV5-1	TRBJ2-5	CASSPRGFRETQYF	TGCGCCAGCAGCCCTCGGGGCTTCAGAGAGACCCAGTACTTC
NA	NA	13	TRBV2	TRBJ2-2	CASSLGTPGELFF	TGTGCCAGCAGCCTCGGGACTCCCGGGGAGCTGTTTTTT
NA	NA	15	TRBV9	TRBJ1-1	CASSGTPGEGPEAFF	TGTGCCAGCAGCGGGACACCAGGAGAGGGGCCTGAAGCTTTCTTT
NA	NA	19	TRBV2	TRBJ2-3	CATLGTGLRGRESTDTQYF	TGTGCCACCCTAGGGACCGGTCTCAGGGGGAGGGAGAGCACAGATACGCAGTATTTT
NA	NA	12	TRBV7-9	TRBJ2-7	CASSAGSYEQYF	TGTGCCAGCTCGGCAGGGTCCTACGAGCAGTACTTC
NA	NA	16	TRBV7-2	TRBJ1-5	CASEEGATWSNQPQHF	TGTGCCAGCGAAGAAGGGGCCACATGGAGCAATCAGCCCCAGCATTTT
TRBD1	NA	16	TRBV15	TRBJ2-2	CATSSRQGANTGELFF	TGTGCCACCAGCAGCCGACAGGGGGCGAACACCGGGGAGCTGTTTTTT
NA	NA	15	TRBV2	TRBJ2-1	CASSLGLIPGNEQFF	TGTGCCAGCAGTCTGGGGCTCATTCCTGGGAATGAGCAGTTCTTC
NA	NA	14	TRBV29-1	TRBJ1-1	CSVVVFETGRKAFF	TGCAGCGTGGTGGTTTTCGAGACAGGTAGGAAAGCTTTCTTT
TRBD1	NA	14	TRBV4-1	TRBJ2-7	CASSQTTGWDEQYF	TGCGCCAGCAGCCAGACGACAGGGTGGGACGAGCAGTACTTC
NA	NA	18	TRBV27	TRBJ2-5	CASSPNPVTGTLELAQYF	TGTGCCAGCAGTCCAAACCCCGTTACCGGGACTTTGGAATTAGCCCAGTACTTC
TRBD1	NA	16	TRBV9	TRBJ2-1	CASSVDPGQGLNEQFF	TGTGCCAGCAGCGTGGACCCGGGACAGGGATTAAATGAGCAGTTCTTC
NA	NA	12	TRBV7-9	TRBJ2-2	CASSPSGRELFF	TGTGCCAGCAGCCCCAGCGGGCGGGAGCTGTTTTTT
NA	NA	13	TRBV7-8	TRBJ2-7	CASTDVQIYEQYF	TGTGCCAGCACCGACGTCCAGATCTACGAGCAGTACTTC
TRBD2	once	16	TRBV29-1	TRBJ2-3	CSVVGTSGVSTDTQYF	TGCAGCGTTGTAGGCACCAGCGGGGTTAGCACAGATACGCAGTATTTT
NA	NA	13	TRBV27	TRBJ2-7	CASKEGEPYEQYF	TGTGCCAGCAAGGAGGGGGAGCCCTACGAGCAGTACTTC
TRBD2	NA	15	TRBV11-2	TRBJ2-7	CASSAAREGLHEQYF	TGTGCCAGCAGCGCGGCGCGGGAGGGATTACACGAGCAGTACTTC
TRBD2	NA	13	TRBV19	TRBJ2-3	CASSGGGGDTQYF	TGTGCCAGTAGCGGCGGCGGGGGGGATACGCAGTATTTT
NA	NA	15	TRBV28	TRBJ2-7	CASSQPRTAYYEQYF	TGTGCCAGCAGTCAGCCCCGGACAGCGTATTACGAGCAGTACTTC
NA	once	14	TRBV7-8	TRBJ2-1	CASSLPGEVREQFF	TGTGCCAGCAGCCTGCCCGGGGAAGTGAGGGAGCAGTTCTTC
NA	NA	14	TRBV13	TRBJ2-7	CASSFLTRGAEQYF	TGTGCCAGCAGCTTCCTTACCCGGGGGGCCGAGCAGTACTTC
NA	once	15	TRBV5-4	TRBJ1-1	CASSLRGSQNTEAFF	TGTGCCAGCAGCTTGAGGGGGAGCCAGAACACTGAAGCTTTCTTT
TRBD2	NA	15	TRBV7-8	TRBJ2-1	CASSLGTSGGGAEFF	TGTGCCAGCAGCCTCGGGACTAGCGGAGGCGGAGCGGAGTTCTTC
NA	NA	15	TRBV6-5	TRBJ2-5	CASSYSFRGRETQYF	TGTGCCAGCAGTTACTCCTTCAGGGGCAGGGAGACCCAGTACTTC
TRBD1	NA	14	TRBV19	TRBJ2-7	CASRWGTGAYEQYF	TGTGCCAGTAGATGGGGGACAGGGGCCTACGAGCAGTACTTC
NA	NA	12	TRBV18	TRBJ2-7	CASSPDSYEQYF	TGTGCCAGCTCACCGGACTCTTACGAGCAGTACTTC
NA	NA	18	TRBV5-1	TRBJ2-6	CASSREGTLHSGANVLTF	TGCGCCAGCAGCCGCGAGGGGACCCTTCACTCTGGGGCCAACGTCCTGACTTTC
NA	NA	15	TRBV6-1	TRBJ2-1	CASSEFQGLGNEQFF	TGTGCCAGCAGTGAATTCCAGGGGTTAGGAAATGAGCAGTTCTTC
NA	NA	13	TRBV7-7	TRBJ1-1	CASSLGVYTEAFF	TGTGCTAGCAGCCTCGGTGTTTACACTGAAGCTTTCTTT
TRBD2	NA	17	TRBV11-2	TRBJ2-7	CASSPLGLAGASHEQYF	TGTGCCAGCAGCCCACTAGGTCTAGCGGGAGCATCCCACGAGCAGTACTTC
NA	NA	12	TRBV29-1	TRBJ2-7	CSVKGQSYEQYF	TGCAGCGTTAAAGGACAGTCCTACGAGCAGTACTTC
TRBD1	NA	15	TRBV7-2	TRBJ2-1	CASSLGDRGNNEQFF	TGTGCCAGCAGCTTAGGAGACAGGGGGAACAATGAGCAGTTCTTC
NA	NA	17	TRBV4-1	TRBJ2-3	CASSQDRERITTDTQYF	TGCGCCAGCAGCCAAGATCGCGAGCGGATAACCACAGATACGCAGTATTTT
NA	NA	15	TRBV28	TRBJ2-2	CASSSRTEGHGELFF	TGTGCCAGCAGTTCGCGGACCGAGGGACACGGGGAGCTGTTTTTT
NA	NA	19	TRBV2	TRBJ2-2	CASSAREDTYPKNTGELFF	TGTGCCAGCAGTGCCAGGGAAGATACATACCCCAAAAACACCGGGGAGCTGTTTTTT
NA	NA	15	TRBV5-1	TRBJ2-5	CASTPLPQAQETQYF	TGCGCCAGCACCCCGTTGCCACAGGCACAAGAGACCCAGTACTTC
NA	NA	13	TRBV7-9	TRBJ1-1	CASTGTSRTEAFF	TGTGCCAGCACCGGGACGAGTCGGACTGAAGCTTTCTTT
NA	NA	14	TRBV27	TRBJ2-7	CASSLGLANYEQYF	TGTGCCAGCAGCCTCGGGCTAGCCAACTACGAGCAGTACTTC
NA	NA	12	TRBV27	TRBJ2-1	CASSPSLYEQFF	TGTGCCAGCAGTCCCAGTCTCTATGAGCAGTTCTTC